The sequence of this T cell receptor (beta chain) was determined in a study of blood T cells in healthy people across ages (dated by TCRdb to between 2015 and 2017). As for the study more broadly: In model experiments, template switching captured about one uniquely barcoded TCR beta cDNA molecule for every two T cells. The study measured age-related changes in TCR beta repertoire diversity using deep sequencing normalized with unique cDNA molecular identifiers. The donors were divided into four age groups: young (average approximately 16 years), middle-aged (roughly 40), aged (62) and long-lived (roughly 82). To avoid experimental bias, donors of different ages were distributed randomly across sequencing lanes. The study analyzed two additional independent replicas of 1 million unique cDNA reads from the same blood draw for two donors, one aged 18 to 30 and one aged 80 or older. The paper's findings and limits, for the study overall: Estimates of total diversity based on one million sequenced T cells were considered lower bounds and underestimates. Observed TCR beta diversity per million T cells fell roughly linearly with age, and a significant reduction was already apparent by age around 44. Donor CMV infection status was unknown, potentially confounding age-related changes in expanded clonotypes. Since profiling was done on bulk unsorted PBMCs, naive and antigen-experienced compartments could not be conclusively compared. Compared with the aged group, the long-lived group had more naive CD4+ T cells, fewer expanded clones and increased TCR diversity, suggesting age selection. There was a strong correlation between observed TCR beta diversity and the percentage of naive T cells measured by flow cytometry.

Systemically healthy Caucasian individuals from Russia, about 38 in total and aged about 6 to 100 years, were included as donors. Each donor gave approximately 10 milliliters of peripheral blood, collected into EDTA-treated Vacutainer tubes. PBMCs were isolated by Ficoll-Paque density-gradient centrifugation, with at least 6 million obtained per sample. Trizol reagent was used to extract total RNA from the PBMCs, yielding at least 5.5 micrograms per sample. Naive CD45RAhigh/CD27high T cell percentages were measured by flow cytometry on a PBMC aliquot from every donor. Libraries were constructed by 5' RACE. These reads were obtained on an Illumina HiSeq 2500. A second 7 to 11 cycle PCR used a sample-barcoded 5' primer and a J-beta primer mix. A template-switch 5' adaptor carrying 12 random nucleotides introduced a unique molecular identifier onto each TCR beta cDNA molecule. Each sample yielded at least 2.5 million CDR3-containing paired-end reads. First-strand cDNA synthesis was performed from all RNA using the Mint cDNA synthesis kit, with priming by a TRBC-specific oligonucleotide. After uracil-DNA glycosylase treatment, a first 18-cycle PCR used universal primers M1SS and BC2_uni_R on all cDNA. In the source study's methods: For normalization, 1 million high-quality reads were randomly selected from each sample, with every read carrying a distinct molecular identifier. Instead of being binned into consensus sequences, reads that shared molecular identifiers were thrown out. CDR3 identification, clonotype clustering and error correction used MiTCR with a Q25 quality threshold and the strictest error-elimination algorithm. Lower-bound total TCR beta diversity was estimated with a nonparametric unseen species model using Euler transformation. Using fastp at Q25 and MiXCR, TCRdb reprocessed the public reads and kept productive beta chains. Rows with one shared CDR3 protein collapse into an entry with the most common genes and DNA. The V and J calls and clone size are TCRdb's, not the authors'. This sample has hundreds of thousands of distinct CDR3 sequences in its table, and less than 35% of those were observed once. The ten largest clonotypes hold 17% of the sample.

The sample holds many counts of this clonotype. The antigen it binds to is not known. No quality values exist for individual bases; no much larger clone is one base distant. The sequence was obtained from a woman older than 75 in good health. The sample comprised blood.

The DNA is as follows: TGTGCCAGCTCAACCCCACGTAAGCCGACTTACGAGCAGTACTTC. It translates to CASSTPRKPTYEQYF. The V and J genes are TRBV18 and TRBJ2-7, with no confidently assigned D gene. CDR1 and CDR2 are drawn from the germline V gene: KGHSH, LQKENI. At the junction V is shortened by 5 bases and J by 4 bases, with 18 bases in between. Measured from the cysteine to the phenylalanine, the CDR3 is 15 residues long. The CDR3 DNA has 45 bases and is translated from base 1.